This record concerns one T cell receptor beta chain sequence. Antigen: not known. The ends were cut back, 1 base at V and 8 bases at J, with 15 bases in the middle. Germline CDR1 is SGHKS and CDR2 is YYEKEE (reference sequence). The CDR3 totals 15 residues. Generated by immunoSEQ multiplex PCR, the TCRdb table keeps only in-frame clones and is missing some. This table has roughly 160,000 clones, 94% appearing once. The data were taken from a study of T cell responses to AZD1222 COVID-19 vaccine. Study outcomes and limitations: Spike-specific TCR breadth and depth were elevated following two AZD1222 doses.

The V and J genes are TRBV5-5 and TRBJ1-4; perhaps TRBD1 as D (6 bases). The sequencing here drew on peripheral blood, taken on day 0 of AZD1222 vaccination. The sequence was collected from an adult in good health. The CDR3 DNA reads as TGTGCCAGCAGCTTGATGTTGGGAGGGGGAGAAAAACTGTTTTTT. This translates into CASSLMLGGGEKLFF.